Shown below are 11 T cell receptor beta chains from a single sample sequenced in a study of blood T cell repertoires in COVID-19. Here immunoSEQ multiplex PCR was the method, and the copy in TCRdb shows in-frame clones only, minus some. The table records approximately 350,000 clones, 83% of them present only once. Sequencing used PBMCs or T cells enriched from blood (not recorded which). The receptors here all came from a woman in her fifties or sixties who had recovered from COVID-19.

The V gene is TRBV5-6, the J gene TRBJ1-1; a possible D gene is TRBD1 (5 bases). V was cut by 4 bases and J by 0 bases, with 13 bases left in between. This CDR3 is built from 15 residues. CDR1 and CDR2 from the germline V gene are SGHDT and YYEEEE. CDR3 in DNA: TGTGCCAGCAGCGGCCGATGGACACTGAACACTGAAGCTTTCTTT. Translating it yields CASSGRWTLNTEAFF.

The chain recombines TRBV28 with TRBJ2-6, with TRBD1 matching 9 bases. Germline V lookup: CDR1 MDHEN, CDR2 SYDVKM. The CDR3 totals 18 residues. V gave up 7 bases and J gave up 4 bases; unmatched junction bases: 14. CDR3 region: CASTSPQGAPQGANVLTF. Written as DNA, the CDR3 is TGTGCCAGCACCTCCCCACAGGGGGCGCCCCAGGGGGCCAACGTCCTGACTTTC.

In the case of this clone: Other DNA sequences in this sample translate to the same CDR3. The CDR3 sequence: CAWSGDRAYEQYF. DNA of the CDR3: TGTGCCTGGAGTGGGGACAGAGCCTACGAGCAGTACTTC. The V call is TRBV30, the J call TRBJ2-7; 7 bases fit TRBD1. The length of the CDR3 is 13 residues. Germline V gene sequence: CDR1 GTSNPN, CDR2 SVGIG (reference sequence). V lost 1 base, J lost 2 bases, and 2 bases stayed unmatched.

This chain links TRBV19 with TRBJ1-1; 7 bases agree with TRBD1. The CDR3 has 13 residues. Germline CDR1 reads LNHDA; CDR2 reads SQIVND (reference sequence). With V trimmed by 6 bases and J by 4 bases, 5 bases remained unmatched. The CDR3 DNA is TGTGCCAGTAGGGCAGGGGGGCTCACTGAAGCTTTCTTT. Amino acids: CASRAGGLTEAFF.

The chain couples TRBV4-3 to TRBJ2-7, with 7 bases matching TRBD1. CDR3 length: 14 residues. The V and J ends lost 1 base and 6 bases, in that order; junction bases with no gene match: 6. Germline-derived CDR1 and CDR2 are LGHNA and YSLEER. This chain's CDR3 is CASSQGQGFGEQYF. CDR3 coding DNA: TGCGCCAGCAGCCAAGGACAGGGTTTTGGCGAGCAGTACTTC.

The V and J genes are TRBV5-1 and TRBJ1-4; D is perhaps TRBD1 (5 bases). There are 14 residues in the CDR3. V shed 0 bases and J shed 4 bases, with 7 bases lying between them. The germline gives CDR1 SGHRS, CDR2 YFSETQ. CDR3 sequence: CASSLGDYNEKLFF. DNA for the CDR3: TGCGCCAGCAGCTTGGGGGACTATAATGAAAAACTGTTTTTT.

The chain employs TRBV7-6 and TRBJ2-7; the D gene is possibly TRBD1 (5 bases). Trimming cost V 2 bases and J 5 bases, with 13 bases left between them. There are 14 residues in the CDR3. Germline V lookup: CDR1 SGHVS, CDR2 FNYEAQ. The CDR3 DNA is TGTGCCAGCAGCTTAAGGTCAGGGTTCCACGAGCAGTACTTC. Translating it yields CASSLRSGFHEQYF.

The rearrangement uses TRBV5-1 and TRBJ1-6, with a weak D call TRBD1 (6 bases). V lost 5 bases to trimming and J lost 7 bases, with 13 bases between them. The CDR3 sequence is 14 residues long. Germline-derived CDR1 and CDR2 are SGHRS and YFSETQ. As DNA, the CDR3 is TGCGCCAGCAGTTGGACAGCCTCAAATTCACCCCTCCACTTT. This translates into CASSWTASNSPLHF.

This sequence joins TRBV19 and TRBJ1-1, with 7 bases aligning to TRBD1. This CDR3 comprises 13 residues. V was clipped by 10 bases and J by 0 bases; unmatched bases: 5. Germline V CDR1 and CDR2: LNHDA, SQIVND (reference sequence). CDR3 loop: CATRDRMNTEAFF. The CDR3 DNA reads as TGTGCCACCCGGGACAGAATGAACACTGAAGCTTTCTTT.

The V and J genes are TRBV7-9 and TRBJ2-7, with D uncertain. Trimming took off 5 bases at V and 0 bases at J, with 5 bases between the two ends. The CDR3 contains 12 residues. CDR1 is SEHNR, CDR2 FQNEAQ, per germline (reference sequence). Here the CDR3 reads CASSLPSYEQYF. For the CDR3, the DNA is TGTGCCAGCAGCCTCCCCTCCTACGAGCAGTACTTC.

This chain uses TRBV29-1 with TRBJ2-4; a weak D match, TRBD1 (5 bases). CDR3 size: 13 residues. Trimming removed 5 bases from V and 0 bases from J, with 8 bases in between. In germline, CDR1 is SQVTM, CDR2 ANQGSEA. The CDR3 sequence is CSVMQGAKNIQYF. The CDR3 DNA reads TGCAGCGTTATGCAGGGAGCCAAAAACATTCAGTACTTC.